This TCR beta chain was sequenced in a study of cytomegalovirus exposure and HLA in healthy donors. Findings and limits, study-wide: Rates of TCR association differed by HLA locus in a later analysis, with DRB1 highest and HLA-C lowest. Sequencing had likely introduced a cluster of highly shared sequence variants as an artifact.

A remark on this clone: Its cognate antigen is unknown.

The CDR3 totals 16 residues. The V end lost 4 bases, the J end lost 8 bases, and 23 bases lay between the germline ends. The germline CDR1 and CDR2 sequences are SGDLS and YYNGEE. Use of 60 Vbeta and 13 Jbeta primers characterized the PCR. Generated by immunoSEQ multiplex PCR, the TCRdb table keeps only in-frame clones and is missing some. The table has around 150,000 clones, approximately 80% seen once; the top ten hold nearly 6.5%. The sample was PBMCs. The chain recombines TRBV9 with TRBJ2-3, with D perhaps matching TRBD2 (6 bases). This sequence originates from a man aged 50 or older in good health and CMV-seropositive. CDR3: CASSLLAPPGESTQYF. The CDR3 DNA is TGTGCCAGCAGCCTACTAGCCCCGCCCGGAGAGAGTACGCAGTATTTT.